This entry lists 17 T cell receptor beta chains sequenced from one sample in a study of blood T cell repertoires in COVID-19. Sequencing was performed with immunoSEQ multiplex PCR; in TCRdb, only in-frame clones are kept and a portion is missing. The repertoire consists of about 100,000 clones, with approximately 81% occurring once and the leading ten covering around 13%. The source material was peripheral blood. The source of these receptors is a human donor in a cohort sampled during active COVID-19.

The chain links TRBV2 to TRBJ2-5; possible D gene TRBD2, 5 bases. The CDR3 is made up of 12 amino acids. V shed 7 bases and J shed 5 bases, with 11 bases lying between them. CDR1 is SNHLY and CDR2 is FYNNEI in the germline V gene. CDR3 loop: CASMSGGETQYF. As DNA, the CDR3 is TGTGCCAGCATGTCGGGCGGGGAGACCCAGTACTTC. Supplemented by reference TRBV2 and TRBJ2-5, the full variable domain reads EPEVTQTPSHQVTQMGQEVILRCVPISNHLYFYWYRQILGQKVEFLVSFYNNEISEKSEIFDDQFSVERPDGSNFTLKIRSTKLEDSAMYFCASMSGGETQYFGPGTRLLVL.

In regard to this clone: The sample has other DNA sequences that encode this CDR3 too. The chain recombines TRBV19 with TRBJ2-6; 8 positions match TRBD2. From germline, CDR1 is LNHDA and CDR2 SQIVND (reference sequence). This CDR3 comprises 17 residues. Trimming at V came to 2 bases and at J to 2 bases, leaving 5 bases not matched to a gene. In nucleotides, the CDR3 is TGTGCCAGTAGTATACGGTCCGGGGGGGCTGGGGCCAACGTCCTGACTTTC. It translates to CASSIRSGGAGANVLTF.

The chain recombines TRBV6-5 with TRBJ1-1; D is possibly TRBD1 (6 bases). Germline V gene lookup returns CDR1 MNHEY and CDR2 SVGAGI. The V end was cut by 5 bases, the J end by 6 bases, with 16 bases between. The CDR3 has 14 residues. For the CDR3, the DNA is TGTGCCAGCAGTCAGGACCAGGGGCGAGCTGAAGCTTTCTTT. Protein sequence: CASSQDQGRAEAFF.

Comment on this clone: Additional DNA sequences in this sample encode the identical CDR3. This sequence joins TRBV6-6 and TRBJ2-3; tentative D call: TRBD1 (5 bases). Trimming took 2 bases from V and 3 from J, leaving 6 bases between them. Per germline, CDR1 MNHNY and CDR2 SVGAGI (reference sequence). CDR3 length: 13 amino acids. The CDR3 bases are TGTGCCAGCAGTTACCCAGGGACAGATACGCAGTATTTT. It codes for CASSYPGTDTQYF.

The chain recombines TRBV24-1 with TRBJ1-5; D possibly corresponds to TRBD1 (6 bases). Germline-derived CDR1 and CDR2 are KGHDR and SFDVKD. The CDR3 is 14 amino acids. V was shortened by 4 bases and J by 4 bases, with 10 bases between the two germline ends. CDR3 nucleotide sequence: TGTGCCACCAGTGAAGGGGGATTGAATCAGCCCCAGCATTTT. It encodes CATSEGGLNQPQHF.

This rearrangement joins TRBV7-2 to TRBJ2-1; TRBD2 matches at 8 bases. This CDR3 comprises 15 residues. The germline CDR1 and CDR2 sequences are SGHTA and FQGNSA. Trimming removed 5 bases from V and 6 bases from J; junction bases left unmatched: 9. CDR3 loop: CASSRTSGGGNEQFF. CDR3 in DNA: TGTGCCAGCAGCCGCACTAGCGGCGGGGGCAATGAGCAGTTCTTC.

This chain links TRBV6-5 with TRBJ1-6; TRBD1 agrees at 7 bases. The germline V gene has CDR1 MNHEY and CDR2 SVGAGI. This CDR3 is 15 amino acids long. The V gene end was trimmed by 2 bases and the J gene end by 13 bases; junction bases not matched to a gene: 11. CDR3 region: CASSYHPGQGGPLHF. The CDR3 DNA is TGTGCCAGCAGTTACCACCCGGGGCAGGGGGGCCCCCTCCACTTT.

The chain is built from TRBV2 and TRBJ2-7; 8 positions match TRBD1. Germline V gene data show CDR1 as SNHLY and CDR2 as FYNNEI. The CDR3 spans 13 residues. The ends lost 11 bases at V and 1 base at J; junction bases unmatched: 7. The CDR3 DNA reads TGTGCCGGCGGACAGGGAGTATCCTACGAGCAGTACTTC. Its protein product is CAGGQGVSYEQYF.

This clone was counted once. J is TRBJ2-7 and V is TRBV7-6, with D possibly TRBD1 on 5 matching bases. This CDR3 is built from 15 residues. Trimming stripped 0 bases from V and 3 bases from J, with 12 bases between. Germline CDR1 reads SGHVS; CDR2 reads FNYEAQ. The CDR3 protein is CASSLAGLQDYEQYF. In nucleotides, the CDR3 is TGTGCCAGCAGCTTAGCGGGGTTACAGGACTACGAGCAGTACTTC.

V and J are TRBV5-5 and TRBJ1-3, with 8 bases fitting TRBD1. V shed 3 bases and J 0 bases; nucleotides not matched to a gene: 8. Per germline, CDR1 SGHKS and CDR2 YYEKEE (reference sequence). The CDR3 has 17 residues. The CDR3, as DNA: TGTGCCAGCAGCTCCCTGACAGGGGTAGGCTCTGGAAACACCATATATTTT. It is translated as CASSSLTGVGSGNTIYF. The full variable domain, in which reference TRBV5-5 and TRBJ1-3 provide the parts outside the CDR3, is DAGVTQSPTHLIKTRGQQVTLRCSPISGHKSVSWYQQVLGQGPQFIFQYYEKEERGRGNFPDRFSARQFPNYSSELNVNALLLGDSALYLCASSSLTGVGSGNTIYFGEGSWLTVV.

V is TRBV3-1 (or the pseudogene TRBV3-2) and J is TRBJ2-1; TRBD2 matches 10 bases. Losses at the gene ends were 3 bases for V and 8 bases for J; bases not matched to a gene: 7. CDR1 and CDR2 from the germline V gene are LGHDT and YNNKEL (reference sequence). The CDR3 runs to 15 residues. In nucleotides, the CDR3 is TGTGCCAGCAGCCAGAGAAGCGGGAGGGAAGATGAGCAGTTCTTC. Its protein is CASSQRSGREDEQFF.

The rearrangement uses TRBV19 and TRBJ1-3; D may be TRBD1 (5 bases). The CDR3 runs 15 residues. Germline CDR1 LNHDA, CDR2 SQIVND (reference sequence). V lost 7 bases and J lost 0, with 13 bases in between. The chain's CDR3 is CASKRQPYSGNTIYF. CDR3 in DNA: TGTGCCAGTAAAAGACAGCCGTACTCTGGAAACACCATATATTTT.

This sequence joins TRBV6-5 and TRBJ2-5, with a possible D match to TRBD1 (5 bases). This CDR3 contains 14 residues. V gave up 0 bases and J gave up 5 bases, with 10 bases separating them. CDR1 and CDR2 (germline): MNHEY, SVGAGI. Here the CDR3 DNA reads TGTGCCAGCAGTTACTCCAGGGATCGGGAGACCCAGTACTTC. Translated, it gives CASSYSRDRETQYF.

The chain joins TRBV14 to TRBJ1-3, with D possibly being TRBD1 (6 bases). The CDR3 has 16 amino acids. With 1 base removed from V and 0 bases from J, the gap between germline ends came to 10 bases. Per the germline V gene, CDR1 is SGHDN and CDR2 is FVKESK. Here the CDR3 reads CASSQGGQRSGNTIYF. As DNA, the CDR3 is TGTGCCAGCAGCCAAGGAGGACAGCGCTCTGGAAACACCATATATTTT. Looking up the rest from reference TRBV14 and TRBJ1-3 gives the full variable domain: EAGVTQFPSHSVIEKGQTVTLRCDPISGHDNLYWYRRVMGKEIKFLLHFVKESKQDESGMPNNRFLAERTGGTYSTLKVQPAELEDSGVYFCASSQGGQRSGNTIYFGEGSWLTVV.

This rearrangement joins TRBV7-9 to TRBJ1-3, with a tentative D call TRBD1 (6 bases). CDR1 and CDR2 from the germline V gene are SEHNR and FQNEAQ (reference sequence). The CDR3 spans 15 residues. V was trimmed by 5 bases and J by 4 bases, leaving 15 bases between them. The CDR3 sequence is CASSQNRAAGNTIYF. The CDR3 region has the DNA TGTGCCAGCAGCCAAAACAGGGCAGCGGGAAACACCATATATTTT.

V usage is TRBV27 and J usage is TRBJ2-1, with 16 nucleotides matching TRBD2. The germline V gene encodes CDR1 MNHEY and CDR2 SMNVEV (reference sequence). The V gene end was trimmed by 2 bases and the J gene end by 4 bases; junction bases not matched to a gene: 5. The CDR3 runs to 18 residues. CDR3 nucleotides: TGTGCCAGCAGTTTAACGGGACTAGCGGGAGGGCGGTACAATGAGCAGTTCTTC. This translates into CASSLTGLAGGRYNEQFF.

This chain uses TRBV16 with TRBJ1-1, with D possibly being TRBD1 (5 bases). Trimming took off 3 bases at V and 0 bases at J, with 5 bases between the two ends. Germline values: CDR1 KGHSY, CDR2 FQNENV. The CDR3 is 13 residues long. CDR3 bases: TGTGCCAGCAGCCAGACAGTGAACACTGAAGCTTTCTTT. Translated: CASSQTVNTEAFF.